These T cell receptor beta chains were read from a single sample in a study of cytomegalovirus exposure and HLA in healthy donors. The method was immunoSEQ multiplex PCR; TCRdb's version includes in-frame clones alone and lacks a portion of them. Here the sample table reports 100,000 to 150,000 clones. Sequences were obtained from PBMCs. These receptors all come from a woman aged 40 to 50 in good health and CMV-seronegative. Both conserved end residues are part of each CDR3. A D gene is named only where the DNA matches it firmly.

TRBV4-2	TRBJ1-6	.	TGTGCCAGCAGCCAAGAGGTGAGAAATTCACCCCTCCACTTT	CASSQEVRNSPLHF
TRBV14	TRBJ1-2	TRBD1	TGTGCCAGCAGCCAAGCCAGGGGGCAAGGCTATGGCTACACCTTC	CASSQARGQGYGYTF
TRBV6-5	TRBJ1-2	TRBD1	TGTGCCAGCAGTTCCGTAGAGACAGGGGCCGGCACCTTC	CASSSVETGAGTF
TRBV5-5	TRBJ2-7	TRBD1	TGTGCCAGCAGCCTGGAGGACAGGGGCTCCTACGAGCAGTACTTC	CASSLEDRGSYEQYF
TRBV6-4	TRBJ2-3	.	TGTGCCAGCAGTGCTAACGGGGGGCACACAGATACGCAGTATTTT	CASSANGGHTDTQYF
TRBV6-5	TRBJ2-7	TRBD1	TGTGCCAGCAGCGCCCCAGGGGGATACGAGCAGTACTTC	CASSAPGGYEQYF
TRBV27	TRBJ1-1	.	TGTGCCAGCAGTTTAAAAAACCCGAGGAACACTGAAGCTTTCTTT	CASSLKNPRNTEAFF
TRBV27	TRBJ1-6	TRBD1	TGTGCCAGCAGTTTGAGGACAGGGGGCGGTTCACCCCTCCACTTT	CASSLRTGGGSPLHF
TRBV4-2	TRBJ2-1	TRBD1	TGTGCCAGCAGCCAAGATCGACAGGGGCGCTGGGAGCAGTTCTTC	CASSQDRQGRWEQFF
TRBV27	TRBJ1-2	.	TGTGCCAGCAGTCCCAGTCGGGACTATGGCTACACCTTC	CASSPSRDYGYTF
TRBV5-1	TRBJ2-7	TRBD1	TGCGCCAGCAGATTCCGCGACAGGGGTACGTACGAGCAGTACTTC	CASRFRDRGTYEQYF
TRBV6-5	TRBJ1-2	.	TGTGCCAGCAGTTACTCCTACAGGACGGCTAACTATGGCTACACCTTC	CASSYSYRTANYGYTF
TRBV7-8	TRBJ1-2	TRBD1	TGTGCCAGCAGCCATACCCAGGGGGCTTATGGCTACACCTTC	CASSHTQGAYGYTF
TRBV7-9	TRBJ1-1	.	TGTGCCAGCAGCTTAGAACTGCATATGAACACTGAAGCTTTCTTT	CASSLELHMNTEAFF
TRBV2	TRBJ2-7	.	TGTGCCAGCCTATACCAGACAGGTTCCTACGAGCAGTACTTC	CASLYQTGSYEQYF
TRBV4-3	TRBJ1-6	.	TGCGCCAGCAGCCAGGAGACTGCTCGCTCCTATAATTCACCCCTCCACTTT	CASSQETARSYNSPLHF
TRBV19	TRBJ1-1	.	TGTGCCAGTAGTATAAAAGGTGGGGGGTCGGGAGCTTTCTTT	CASSIKGGGSGAFF
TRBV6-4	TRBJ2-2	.	TGTGCCTACAGCCCTCTCCCCAGCCCGTGGCCCACCGGGGAGCTGTTTTTT	CAYSPLPSPWPTGELFF
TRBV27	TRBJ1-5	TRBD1	TGTGCCAGCAGTGACAGGGTGGTAGGCAATCAGCCCCAGCATTTT	CASSDRVVGNQPQHF
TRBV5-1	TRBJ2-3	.	TGCGCCAGCAGCTTGGCCTGGAGGGATACGCAGTATTTT	CASSLAWRDTQYF
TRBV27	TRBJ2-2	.	TGTGCCAGCAGTTTAACGTGGGGGCGGGAGCTGTTTTTT	CASSLTWGRELFF
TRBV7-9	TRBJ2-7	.	TGTGCCAGCAGCCGACCAGACACGATCTACGAGCAGTACTTC	CASSRPDTIYEQYF
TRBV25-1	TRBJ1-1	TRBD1	TGTGCCAGCAGTCCTCGCCAGGGGGCTACTGAAGCTTTCTTT	CASSPRQGATEAFF
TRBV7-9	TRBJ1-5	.	TGTGCCAGCAGCTTAAGCCGGACAGACCAGCCCCAGCATTTT	CASSLSRTDQPQHF
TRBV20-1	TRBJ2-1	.	TGCAGTGCTTCCGGGTACAATGAGCAGTTCTTC	CSASGYNEQFF
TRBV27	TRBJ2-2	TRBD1	TGTGCCAGCAGCCGGACAGGGAACGGGGCCGGGGAGCTGTTTTTT	CASSRTGNGAGELFF
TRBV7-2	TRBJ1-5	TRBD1	TGTGCCAGCAGCTTAGAGGGACAGTATAGCAATCAGCCCCAGCATTTT	CASSLEGQYSNQPQHF
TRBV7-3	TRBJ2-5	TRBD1	TGTGCCAGCAGCTCTAACAGGGGTGAGACCCAGTACTTC	CASSSNRGETQYF
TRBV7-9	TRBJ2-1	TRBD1	TGTGCCAGCAGCTTATGGTCGGGACAGGGTGACAATGAGCAGTTCTTC	CASSLWSGQGDNEQFF
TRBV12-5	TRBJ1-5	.	TGTGCTAGTGCGACAGGCAACAATCAGCCCCAGCATTTT	CASATGNNQPQHF
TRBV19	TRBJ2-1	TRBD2	TGTGCCAGTATTCCCTCTAGCGGGGGGGGTGAGCAGTTCTTC	CASIPSSGGGEQFF
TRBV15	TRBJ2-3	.	TGTGCCACCAGCAGGGACCCCCTGGGGGCTAGCACAGATACGCAGTATTTT	CATSRDPLGASTDTQYF
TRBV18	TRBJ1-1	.	TGTGCCAGCTCACCACGCGGAGGGTTCACTGAAGCTTTCTTT	CASSPRGGFTEAFF
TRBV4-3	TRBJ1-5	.	TGCGCCAGCAGCCAAGGAGTCGCGGGGCCGTGGCCCCAGCATTTT	CASSQGVAGPWPQHF
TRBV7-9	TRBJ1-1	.	TGTGCCAGCAGCTTAGCCCCATTCGGAGGGAACACTGAAGCTTTCTTT	CASSLAPFGGNTEAFF
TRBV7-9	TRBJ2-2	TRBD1	TGTGCCAGCAGCCCCTGGACAGGGGGTACAACCGGGGAGCTGTTTTTT	CASSPWTGGTTGELFF
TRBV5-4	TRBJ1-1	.	TGTGCCAGCAGCTTGGGGTCGGGGTCTGCTGAAGCTTTCTTT	CASSLGSGSAEAFF
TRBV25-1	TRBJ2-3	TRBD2	TGTGCCAGCAGTGCGGGAGGGGGCACAGATACGCAGTATTTT	CASSAGGGTDTQYF
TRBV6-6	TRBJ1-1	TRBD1	TGTGCCAGCAGTTTCTCCGGGACAGGGGATGGCACTGAAGCTTTCTTT	CASSFSGTGDGTEAFF
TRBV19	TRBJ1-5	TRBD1	TGTGCCAGTAGTGGCCGGGACAGGGGGAGCGGCAATCAGCCCCAGCATTTT	CASSGRDRGSGNQPQHF
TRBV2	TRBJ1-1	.	TGTGCCAGCAGTCGCGCGGGGAGGATGAACACTGAAGCTTTCTTT	CASSRAGRMNTEAFF
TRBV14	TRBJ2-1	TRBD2	TGTGCCAGCAGCCAACTATCTAGCGGGGAGCACAATGAGCAGTTCTTC	CASSQLSSGEHNEQFF
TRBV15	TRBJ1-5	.	TGTGCCACCAGCAGAGGTGTGAGTAGCAATCAGCCCCAGCATTTT	CATSRGVSSNQPQHF
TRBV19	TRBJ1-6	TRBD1	TGTGCCAGTAGTATTCGACAGGGCGGATATAATTCACCCCTCCACTTT	CASSIRQGGYNSPLHF
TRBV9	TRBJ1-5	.	TGTGCCAGCAGCGTACCGTACAGGGACGATCAGCCCCAGCATTTT	CASSVPYRDDQPQHF
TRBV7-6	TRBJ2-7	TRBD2	TGTGCCAGCAGCTTAGGCGGGGGAGCGGGGGGAGGCTACGAGCAGTACTTC	CASSLGGGAGGGYEQYF
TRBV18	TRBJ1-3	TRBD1	TGTGCCAGCTCACCCGGGACAGTCTCTGGAAACACCATATATTTT	CASSPGTVSGNTIYF
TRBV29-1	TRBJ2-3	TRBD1	TGCAGCGTTGATCCCGACAGGGGTACAGATACGCAGTATTTT	CSVDPDRGTDTQYF
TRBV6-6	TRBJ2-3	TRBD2	TGTGCCAGCGCCTTAGCGGGTGCCACAGATACGCAGTATTTT	CASALAGATDTQYF
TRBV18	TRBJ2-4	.	TGTGCCAGCTCACCCGGAGGCAAAAACATTCAGTACTTC	CASSPGGKNIQYF
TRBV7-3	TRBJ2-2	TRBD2	TGTGCCAGCAGCTTATATTACGGGGGGACTAGCGGAGGAACCGGGGAGCTGTTTTTT	CASSLYYGGTSGGTGELFF
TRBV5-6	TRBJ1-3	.	TGTGCCAGCAGCCTCCCACGAGGGTTCTCTGGAAACACCATATATTTT	CASSLPRGFSGNTIYF
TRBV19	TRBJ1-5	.	TGTGCCAGTAGTATGTACACGGAGAATCAGCCCCAGCATTTT	CASSMYTENQPQHF
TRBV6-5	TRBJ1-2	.	TGTGCCAGCAGTTCCTACGGGGGATCTTATGGCTACACCTTC	CASSSYGGSYGYTF
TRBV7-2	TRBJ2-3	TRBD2	TGTGCCAGCAGGCTCGGACTAGCCGGCACAGATACGCAGTATTTT	CASRLGLAGTDTQYF
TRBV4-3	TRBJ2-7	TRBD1	TGCGCCAGCAGCCAAGATCAAAGGACAGGGAGCGAGCAGTACTTC	CASSQDQRTGSEQYF
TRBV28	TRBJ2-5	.	TGTGCCAGCAGCCAGGGACTCCAAGAGACCCAGTACTTC	CASSQGLQETQYF
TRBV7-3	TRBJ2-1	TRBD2	TGTGCCAGCAGCTATCTCCGGGGGGGAGGTTCTGATGAGCAGTTCTTC	CASSYLRGGGSDEQFF
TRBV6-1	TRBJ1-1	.	TGTGCCAGCAGTGAACTGGGACATTTGAACACTGAAGCTTTCTTT	CASSELGHLNTEAFF